The 4 T cell receptor beta chains in this list originate from one sample, sequenced in a study of monozygotic twins with inflammatory bowel disease. TCRdb reanalyzed the 5' RACE reads and collapses them to one entry per CDR3 protein, without DNA. The sample includes over 110,000 distinct CDR3 sequences. The sample was blood. The receptors derive from a human donor with ulcerative colitis or Crohn's disease, or a healthy co-twin of an affected twin (not recorded which).

CDR3 residues: CATSDHPGGSSYNEQFF. The chain combines TRBV24-1 with TRBJ2-1; TCRdb outputs TRBD1, but without DNA this stays unchecked. The germline CDR1 and CDR2 sequences are KGHDR and SFDVKD. The CDR3 runs 17 residues.

The chain employs TRBV20-1 and TRBJ2-2; TCRdb returns TRBD2, unconfirmable since there is no DNA. Germline loops: CDR1 DFQATT, CDR2 SNEGSKA (reference sequence). The CDR3 has 17 residues. The CDR3 region is CSATPRSGVDFTGELFF.

V is TRBV7-2 and J is TRBJ1-2; the TRBD1 assignment by TCRdb is unverifiable without DNA. The CDR3 has 17 amino acids. Germline-derived CDR1 and CDR2 are SGHTA and FQGNSA. This CDR3 is CASSLERSRGMVNGYTF.

The V and J genes are TRBV4-3 and TRBJ2-7; TCRdb proposes TRBD1, but this gene call is untestable without DNA. The CDR3 is made up of 18 amino acids. CDR1 and CDR2 (germline): LGHNA, YSLEER. This CDR3 is CASSLSSLAGSYSYEQYF.